A selection of T cell receptor beta chains follows, all from one sample in a study of graft-versus-host responses after intestinal transplantation. The method was immunoSEQ multiplex PCR; TCRdb's version includes in-frame clones alone and lacks a portion of them. Found here are about 8,000 clones, approximately 74% of them singletons; the top ten hold around 9.3%. The source material was ileum tissue, sampled around 460 days after transplant. Receptors originate from a human patient who received an intestinal transplant, so some T cells may come from the graft donor. CDR3s include the opening cysteine and the closing phenylalanine or tryptophan. The order of the fields is V gene, D gene, J gene, clone size, CDR3 protein, CDR3 DNA. A D gene is named only where the DNA matches it firmly. For some rows the clone size is stated as once, few or many, or as a class when expanded; others skip it.

TRBV7-3	NA	TRBJ2-3	NA	CASSLTGTPDTQYF	TGTGCCAGCAGCTTAACGGGCACCCCAGATACGCAGTATTTT
TRBV5-6	TRBD2	TRBJ2-1	NA	CASSSDPGLYNEQFF	TGTGCCAGCAGCTCCGATCCGGGACTATACAATGAGCAGTTCTTC
TRBV19	TRBD1	TRBJ2-1	NA	CATSRGLYNEQFF	TGTGCCACCTCCAGGGGGCTCTACAATGAGCAGTTCTTC
TRBV29-1	NA	TRBJ2-3	few	CSVGETNTQYF	TGCAGCGTTGGGGAGACGAATACGCAGTATTTT
TRBV4-1	TRBD2	TRBJ2-1	NA	CASSHRTSGRDEQFF	TGCGCCAGCAGCCACCGGACTAGCGGGAGGGATGAGCAGTTCTTC
TRBV11-2	TRBD1	TRBJ1-2	NA	CASSLVTGGLYGYTF	TGTGCCAGCAGCTTAGTGACAGGGGGTCTATATGGCTACACCTTC
TRBV30	TRBD1	TRBJ1-4	NA	CAWSGGRTGDEKLFF	TGTGCCTGGAGTGGGGGGAGGACAGGGGATGAAAAACTGTTTTTT
TRBV5-6	NA	TRBJ1-1	NA	CASSLGRWLRAFF	TGTGCCAGCAGCTTGGGTAGGTGGTTGCGGGCTTTCTTT
TRBV7-2	NA	TRBJ2-1	NA	CASSLGFIGAYNNEQFF	TGTGCCAGCAGCTTAGGGTTTATAGGGGCCTACAACAATGAGCAGTTCTTC
TRBV9	TRBD1	TRBJ1-1	few	CASSAETGGNTEAFF	TGTGCCAGCAGCGCAGAGACAGGGGGCAACACTGAAGCTTTCTTT
TRBV9	TRBD2	TRBJ2-5	NA	CASSVSGGGSQETQYF	TGTGCCAGCAGCGTATCCGGGGGGGGATCCCAAGAGACCCAGTACTTC
TRBV27	NA	TRBJ2-5	NA	CASSLNSIQETQYF	TGTGCCAGCAGTTTAAACTCCATTCAAGAGACCCAGTACTTC
TRBV14	NA	TRBJ2-3	NA	CASSQGYSGVPSTDTQYF	TGTGCCAGCAGCCAAGGGTACTCCGGGGTTCCTAGCACAGATACGCAGTATTTT
TRBV30	TRBD2	TRBJ2-1	NA	CALTSGYYNEQFF	TGTGCCTTAACTAGCGGGTATTACAATGAGCAGTTCTTC
TRBV28	TRBD2	TRBJ2-5	NA	CASRASGFQETQYF	TGTGCCAGCAGGGCTAGCGGTTTCCAAGAGACCCAGTACTTC
TRBV5-4	NA	TRBJ1-6	few	CASSFKMPGIGNSPLHF	TGTGCCAGCAGCTTTAAAATGCCAGGCATTGGGAATTCACCCCTCCACTTT
TRBV18	NA	TRBJ1-2	NA	CASSRVQGTYTF	TGTGCCAGCTCCCGTGTCCAGGGAACCTACACCTTC
TRBV4-3	NA	TRBJ2-1	NA	CASSQDRGTTYNEQFF	TGCGCCAGCAGCCAAGATCGCGGGACCACTTACAATGAGCAGTTCTTC
TRBV2	NA	TRBJ2-7	NA	CASSDGYPEQYF	TGTGCCAGCAGTGACGGGTATCCCGAGCAGTACTTC
TRBV10-3	TRBD2	TRBJ2-1	NA	CAISEMPSGRPGIEQFF	TGTGCCATCAGTGAGATGCCTAGCGGGAGGCCGGGGATTGAGCAGTTCTTC
TRBV30	NA	TRBJ2-1	few	CAWSVGGAPHNEQFF	TGTGCCTGGAGTGTAGGGGGGGCGCCCCACAATGAGCAGTTCTTC
TRBV5-6	NA	TRBJ1-2	NA	CASSLSPNYGYTF	TGTGCCAGCAGCTTGTCCCCTAACTATGGCTACACCTTC
TRBV7-7	NA	TRBJ2-2	NA	CASSLPRTAQTGELFF	TGTGCTAGCAGCCTTCCCCGGACTGCACAAACCGGGGAGCTGTTTTTT
TRBV6-5	TRBD1	TRBJ1-2	NA	CATNDREVEGYTF	TGTGCCACCAATGACAGGGAGGTCGAAGGCTACACCTTC
TRBV27	TRBD2	TRBJ2-7	NA	CAGGGDEQYF	TGCGCCGGGGGGGGAGACGAGCAGTACTTC
TRBV7-6	NA	TRBJ2-1	NA	CASSLDHGAYNEQFF	TGTGCCAGCAGCTTAGATCACGGGGCTTACAATGAGCAGTTCTTC
TRBV10-2	TRBD1	TRBJ2-2	NA	CASSAGGNTGELFF	TGCGCCAGCAGTGCAGGGGGGAACACCGGGGAGCTGTTTTTT
TRBV7-2	TRBD1	TRBJ1-2	NA	CASSLDPGTADGYTF	TGTGCCAGCAGCTTAGATCCCGGGACAGCTGATGGCTACACCTTC
TRBV6-9	NA	TRBJ1-5	NA	CASGRGYQPQHF	TGTGCCAGCGGACGGGGATATCAGCCCCAGCATTTT
TRBV9	NA	TRBJ1-4	NA	CASSADDRPNEKLFF	TGTGCCAGCAGCGCAGATGACAGGCCGAATGAAAAACTGTTTTTT
TRBV6-6	TRBD1	TRBJ2-5	NA	CASSYPIGGEETQYF	TGTGCCAGCAGTTATCCCATAGGGGGCGAGGAGACCCAGTACTTC
TRBV9	TRBD2	TRBJ2-5	NA	CASSAGGGWETQYF	TGTGCCAGCAGCGCGGGCGGGGGATGGGAGACCCAGTACTTC
TRBV2	NA	TRBJ1-5	once	CASSVAAYSNQPQHF	TGTGCCAGCAGTGTTGCAGCGTATAGCAATCAGCCCCAGCATTTT
TRBV5-4	NA	TRBJ1-3	NA	CASSKDDVPGNTIYF	TGTGCCAGCAGCAAGGATGATGTTCCTGGAAACACCATATATTTT